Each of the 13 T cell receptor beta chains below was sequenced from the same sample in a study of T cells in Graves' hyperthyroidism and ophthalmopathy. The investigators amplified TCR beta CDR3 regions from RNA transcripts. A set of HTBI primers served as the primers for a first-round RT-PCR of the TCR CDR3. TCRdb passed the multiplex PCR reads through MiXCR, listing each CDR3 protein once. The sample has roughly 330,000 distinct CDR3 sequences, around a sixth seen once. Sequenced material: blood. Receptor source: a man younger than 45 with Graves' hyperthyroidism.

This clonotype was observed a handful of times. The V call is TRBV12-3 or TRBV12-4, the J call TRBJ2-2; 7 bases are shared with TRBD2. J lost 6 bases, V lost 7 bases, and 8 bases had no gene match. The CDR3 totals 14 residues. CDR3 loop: CASTPIRGAGELFF. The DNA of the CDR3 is TGTGCCAGCACCCCCATTCGGGGGGCCGGGGAGCTGTTTTTT.

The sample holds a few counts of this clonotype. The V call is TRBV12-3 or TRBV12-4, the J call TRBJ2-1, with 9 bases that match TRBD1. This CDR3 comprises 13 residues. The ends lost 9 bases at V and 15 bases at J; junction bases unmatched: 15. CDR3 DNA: TGTGCCAGTGTCCGGGACAGGGATTCTTTGGGGTTCTTC. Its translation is CASVRDRDSLGFF.

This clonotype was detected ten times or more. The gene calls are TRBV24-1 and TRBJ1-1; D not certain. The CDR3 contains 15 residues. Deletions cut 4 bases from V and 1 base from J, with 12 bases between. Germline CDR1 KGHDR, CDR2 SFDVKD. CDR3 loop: CATSDPRGANTEAFF. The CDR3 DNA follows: TGTGCCACCAGTGACCCTCGAGGTGCGAACACTGAAGCTTTCTTT.

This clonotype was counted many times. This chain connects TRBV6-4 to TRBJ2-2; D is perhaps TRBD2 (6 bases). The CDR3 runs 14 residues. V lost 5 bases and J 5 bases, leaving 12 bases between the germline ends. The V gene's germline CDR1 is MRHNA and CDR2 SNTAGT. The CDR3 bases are TGTGCCAGCAGTAGCGGGTTAGAGACCGGGGAGCTGTTTTTT. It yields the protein CASSSGLETGELFF.

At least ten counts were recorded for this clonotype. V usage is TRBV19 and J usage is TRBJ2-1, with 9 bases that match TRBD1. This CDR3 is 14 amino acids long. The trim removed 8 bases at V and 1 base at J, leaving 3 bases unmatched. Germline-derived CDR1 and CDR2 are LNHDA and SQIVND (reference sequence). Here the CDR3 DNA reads TGTGCCAGTTCCGGGACAGGGTCCTACAATGAGCAGTTCTTC. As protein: CASSGTGSYNEQFF.

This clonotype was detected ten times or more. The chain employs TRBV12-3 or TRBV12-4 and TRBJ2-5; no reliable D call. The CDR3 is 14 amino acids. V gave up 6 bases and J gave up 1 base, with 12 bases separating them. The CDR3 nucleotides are TGTGCCAGCAGCTACCTGACACCCCAAGAGACCCAGTACTTC. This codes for CASSYLTPQETQYF.

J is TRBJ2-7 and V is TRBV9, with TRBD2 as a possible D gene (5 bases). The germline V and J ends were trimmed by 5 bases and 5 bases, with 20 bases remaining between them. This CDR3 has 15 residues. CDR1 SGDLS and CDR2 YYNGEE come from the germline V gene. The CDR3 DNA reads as TGTGCCAGCAGTCCTATGGGCCGGCTCGGGGACGAGCAGTACTTC. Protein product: CASSPMGRLGDEQYF.

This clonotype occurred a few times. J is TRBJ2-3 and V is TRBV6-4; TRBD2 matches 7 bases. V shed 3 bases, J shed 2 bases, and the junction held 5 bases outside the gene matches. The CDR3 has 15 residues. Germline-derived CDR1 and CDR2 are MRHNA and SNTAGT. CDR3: CASSEVGGFTDTQYF. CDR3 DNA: TGTGCCAGCAGTGAAGTGGGGGGGTTCACAGATACGCAGTATTTT.

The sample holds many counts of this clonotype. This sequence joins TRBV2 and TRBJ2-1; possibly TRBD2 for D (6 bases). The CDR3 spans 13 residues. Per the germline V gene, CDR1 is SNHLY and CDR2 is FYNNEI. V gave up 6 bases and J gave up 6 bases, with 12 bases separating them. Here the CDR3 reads CASRGTGINEQFF. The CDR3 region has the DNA TGTGCCAGCAGGGGGACTGGCATCAATGAGCAGTTCTTC.

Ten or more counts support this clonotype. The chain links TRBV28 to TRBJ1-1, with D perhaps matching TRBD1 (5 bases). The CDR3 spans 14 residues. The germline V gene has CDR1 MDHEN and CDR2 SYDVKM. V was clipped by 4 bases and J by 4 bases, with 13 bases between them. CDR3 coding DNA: TGTGCCAGCAGTTCTCAACGGGGGAGCACTGAAGCTTTCTTT. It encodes CASSSQRGSTEAFF.

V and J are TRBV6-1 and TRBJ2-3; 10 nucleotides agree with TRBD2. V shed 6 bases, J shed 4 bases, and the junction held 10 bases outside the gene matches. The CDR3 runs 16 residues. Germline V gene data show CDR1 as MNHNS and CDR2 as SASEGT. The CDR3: CASRPPGLAVSDTQYF. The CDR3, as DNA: TGTGCCAGCAGGCCCCCTGGACTAGCGGTATCAGATACGCAGTATTTT.

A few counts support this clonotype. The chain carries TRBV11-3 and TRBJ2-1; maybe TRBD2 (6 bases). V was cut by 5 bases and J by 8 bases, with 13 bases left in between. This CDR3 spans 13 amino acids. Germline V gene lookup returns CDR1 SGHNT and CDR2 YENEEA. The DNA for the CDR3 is TGTGCCAGCAGCCCAAACGCGGGGTATGAGCAGTTCTTC. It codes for CASSPNAGYEQFF.

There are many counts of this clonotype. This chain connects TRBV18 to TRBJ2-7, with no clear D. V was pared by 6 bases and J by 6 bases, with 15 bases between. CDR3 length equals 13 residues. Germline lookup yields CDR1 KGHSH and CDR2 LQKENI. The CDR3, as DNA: TGTGCCAGCTCCGAACGGCGCGGTTCCGAGCAGTACTTC. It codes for CASSERRGSEQYF.